The next 8 T cell receptor beta chains were all read from a single sample in a study of blood T cell repertoires in COVID-19. Generated by immunoSEQ multiplex PCR, the TCRdb table keeps only in-frame clones and is missing some. In the table there are more than 200,000 clones, roughly 82% of which are singletons. Sequenced material: peripheral blood. The receptors derive from an elderly woman with active or convalescent COVID-19.

The chain employs TRBV7-2 and TRBJ1-2; D not resolved. The V gene's germline CDR1 is SGHTA and CDR2 FQGNSA. The V and J ends lost 1 base and 4 bases respectively, with 10 bases between them. This CDR3 is built from 14 residues. The CDR3 region is CASSLGSGFYGYTF. In nucleotides, the CDR3 is TGTGCCAGCAGCTTAGGTTCAGGATTCTATGGCTACACCTTC.

This sequence joins TRBV9 and TRBJ1-2, with a weak D call TRBD1 (5 bases). In germline, CDR1 is SGDLS, CDR2 YYNGEE. The CDR3 is made up of 16 amino acids. V was shortened by 0 bases and J by 4 bases, with 16 bases between the two germline ends. DNA of the CDR3: TGTGCCAGCAGCGTAGAGGCGGGGGTGTATGGCTATGGCTACACCTTC. Translation gives CASSVEAGVYGYGYTF.

The genes are TRBV2 and TRBJ2-3; D ambiguous. The CDR3 length is 14 residues. Germline CDR1 and CDR2: SNHLY and FYNNEI. The germline V and J ends were trimmed by 3 bases and 2 bases, with 9 bases remaining between them. The CDR3 protein is CASSDRFVTDTQYF. The CDR3 DNA reads as TGTGCCAGCAGTGACAGGTTTGTCACAGATACGCAGTATTTT.

This clone was seen more than once but under ten times. The chain employs TRBV19 and TRBJ1-5; the D gene is possibly TRBD1 (5 bases). Germline-derived CDR1 and CDR2 are LNHDA and SQIVND (reference sequence). The V end was cut by 5 bases, the J end by 0 bases, with 20 bases between. The CDR3 is 18 amino acids. This CDR3 reads CASSSGQSVGYSNQPQHF. The CDR3 DNA follows: TGTGCCAGTAGTTCTGGACAATCGGTGGGGTATAGCAATCAGCCCCAGCATTTT.

The rearrangement uses TRBV7-9 and TRBJ2-1; D possibly corresponds to TRBD2 (6 bases). This CDR3 is 16 amino acids long. Trimming stripped 4 bases from V and 4 bases from J, with 17 bases between. Germline loops: CDR1 SEHNR, CDR2 FQNEAQ (reference sequence). CDR3 nucleotide sequence: TGTGCCAGCAGCTCCGCAAGTGACGGGACTTACAATGAGCAGTTCTTC. Translation gives CASSSASDGTYNEQFF.

This clone was detected only once. The chain uses TRBV5-1 and TRBJ2-7, with D hard to call. Trimming pared 1 base from V and 0 bases from J, leaving 8 bases between. CDR1 is SGHRS and CDR2 is YFSETQ in the germline V gene. The CDR3 is 14 amino acids. CDR3 sequence: CASSLISSSYEQYF. The CDR3 DNA follows: TGCGCCAGCAGCTTGATCTCCAGCTCCTACGAGCAGTACTTC.

As for this clone: Other DNA sequences in the same sample also yield this CDR3. The chain couples TRBV6-6 to TRBJ1-3; D gene uncertain. Deletions cut 2 bases from V and 4 bases from J, with 9 bases between. CDR3 length: 14 amino acids. Germline lookup yields CDR1 MNHNY and CDR2 SVGAGI (reference sequence). CDR3 DNA sequence: TGTGCCAGCAGTTACGGTGGGCCCGGAAACACCATATATTTT. It translates to CASSYGGPGNTIYF.

The CDR3 protein is CASSFSDRGTEAFF. The CDR3 nucleotides read TGCGCCAGCAGCTTTAGCGACAGGGGCACTGAAGCTTTCTTT. The gene calls are TRBV5-1 and TRBJ1-1; 8 bases are shared with TRBD1. The CDR3 spans 14 residues. CDR1 is SGHRS and CDR2 is YFSETQ in the germline V gene. Trimming cost V 2 bases and J 4 bases; bases outside gene matches: 4. The full variable domain, in which reference TRBV5-1 and TRBJ1-1 provide the parts outside the CDR3, is KAGVTQTPRYLIKTRGQQVTLSCSPISGHRSVSWYQQTPGQGLQFLFEYFSETQRNKGNFPGRFSGRQFSNSRSEMNVSTLELGDSALYLCASSFSDRGTEAFFGQGTRLTVV.